A single sample gave rise to the 22 T cell receptor beta chains below, sequenced in a study of cytomegalovirus exposure and HLA in healthy donors. The study ran its PCR with 60 Vbeta and 13 Jbeta primers. Sequencing was performed with immunoSEQ multiplex PCR; in TCRdb, only in-frame clones are kept and a portion is missing. This table has about 170,000 clones, approximately 80% appearing once. What was sequenced was PBMCs. The receptors were sampled from a female donor in good health and CMV-seronegative.

This chain uses TRBV5-1 with TRBJ2-3; TRBD2 agrees at 15 bases. V dropped 4 bases and J dropped 4; count of bases not matched to a gene: 4. The CDR3 totals 16 residues. CDR1 and CDR2 (germline): SGHRS, YFSETQ. The DNA of the CDR3 is TGCGCCAGCAGCCCCGGACTAGCGGGGGGGCCAGATACGCAGTATTTT. It translates to CASSPGLAGGPDTQYF.

This chain links TRBV10-3 with TRBJ1-2; a weak D match, TRBD1 (6 bases). The V end was cut by 5 bases, the J end by 7 bases, with 17 bases between. Germline V CDR1 and CDR2: ENHRY, SYGVKD. This CDR3 spans 14 amino acids. This CDR3 reads CAISQTGPIGGYTF. CDR3 bases: TGTGCCATCAGTCAGACAGGCCCAATCGGTGGCTACACCTTC.

The chain couples TRBV6-6 to TRBJ2-2, with 7 nucleotides matching TRBD2. After removal of 2 bases from V and 5 bases from J, the junction contained 8 bases not matched to a gene. Germline CDR1 reads MNHNY; CDR2 reads SVGAGI (reference sequence). The CDR3 has 16 residues. CDR3 DNA sequence: TGTGCCAGCAGTTACGGAGCAGGGAGGGGAACCGGGGAGCTGTTTTTT. The encoded protein is CASSYGAGRGTGELFF.

The sample holds a few counts of this clone. This chain connects TRBV5-8 to TRBJ2-6; D unresolved. Germline V gene data show CDR1 as SGHTS and CDR2 as YDEGEE. The CDR3 is 15 residues long. V dropped 0 bases and J dropped 4 bases, with 8 bases sitting between them. The CDR3 nucleotides are TGTGCCAGCAGCTTGGGGGCGCTGGGGGCCAACGTCCTGACTTTC. It encodes CASSLGALGANVLTF.

This clone appeared a single time. The V call is TRBV19, the J call TRBJ1-2; D is perhaps TRBD1 (5 bases). V dropped 4 bases and J dropped 5 bases, with 20 bases sitting between them. Looked up from germline, CDR1 is LNHDA and CDR2 is SQIVND (reference sequence). This CDR3 is 16 amino acids long. CDR3 in DNA: TGTGCCAGTAGTACCCAGGGCCACACAGGTGATTATGGCTACACCTTC. This translates into CASSTQGHTGDYGYTF.

The V call is TRBV5-1, the J call TRBJ1-2; D call uncertain. Germline CDR1 is SGHRS and CDR2 is YFSETQ. V gave up 3 bases and J gave up 8 bases, with 8 bases separating them. The CDR3 contains 11 residues. CDR3 loop: CASSSDGGYTF. The CDR3 DNA reads as TGCGCCAGCAGCTCCGATGGCGGCTACACCTTC.

The V call is TRBV18, the J call TRBJ1-1, with D tentatively TRBD1 (5 bases). Looked up from germline, CDR1 is KGHSH and CDR2 is LQKENI. The CDR3 is 14 amino acids. Trimming shortened V by 1 base and J by 4 bases, and 10 bases separated the two germline ends. CDR3: CASSPLNQGTEAFF. DNA for the CDR3: TGTGCCAGCTCACCACTCAACCAGGGCACTGAAGCTTTCTTT. Using reference TRBV18 and TRBJ1-1 for the parts outside the CDR3, the full variable domain is NAGVMQNPRHLVRRRGQEARLRCSPMKGHSHVYWYRQLPEEGLKFMVYLQKENIIDESGMPKERFSAEFPKEGPSILRIQQVVRGDSAAYFCASSPLNQGTEAFFGQGTRLTVV.

In its sample, this clone was seen once. The chain carries TRBV19 and TRBJ1-5; D might be TRBD1 (5 bases). Germline-derived CDR1 and CDR2 are LNHDA and SQIVND (reference sequence). This CDR3 comprises 15 residues. V was clipped by 4 bases and J by 0 bases, with 10 bases between them. CDR3 in amino acids: CASSKDKISNQPQHF. CDR3 DNA: TGTGCCAGTAGTAAGGACAAAATTAGCAATCAGCCCCAGCATTTT. Together with reference TRBV19 and TRBJ1-5, the CDR3 gives the full variable domain: DGGITQSPKYLFRKEGQNVTLSCEQNLNHDAMYWYRQDPGQGLRLIYYSQIVNDFQKGDIAEGYSVSREKKESFPLTVTSAQKNPTAFYLCASSKDKISNQPQHFGDGTRLSIL.

The gene calls are TRBV27 and TRBJ2-4; a weak D match, TRBD2 (5 bases). The CDR3 loop spans 19 amino acids. Per the germline V gene, CDR1 is MNHEY and CDR2 is SMNVEV (reference sequence). The V gene lost 5 bases and the J gene lost 0 bases, with 23 bases spanning the gap. CDR3 region: CASSPRYTLSVLAKNIQYF. DNA for the CDR3: TGTGCCAGCAGTCCCCGATACACCCTTAGCGTGCTAGCCAAAAACATTCAGTACTTC.

The rearrangement links TRBV21-1 to TRBJ1-1; the table's TRBD1 call for D was not verified on the DNA. TRBV21-1 is shown as a pseudogene. The CDR3 is 15 amino acids. This chain's CDR3 is CASSTYRGVNTEAFF. In nucleotides, the CDR3 is TGTGCCAGCAGCACTTACAGGGGTGTGAACACTGAAGCTTTCTTT.

The chain's CDR3 is CASSSFRADTEAFF. In DNA, the CDR3 is TGTGCCAGCAGCTCATTCAGGGCGGACACTGAAGCTTTCTTT. V usage is TRBV7-2 and J usage is TRBJ1-1; TRBD1 might be the D (5 bases). Trimming pared 4 bases from V and 3 bases from J, leaving 12 bases between. The CDR3 loop spans 14 amino acids. Per the germline V gene, CDR1 is SGHTA and CDR2 is FQGNSA.

The chain uses TRBV6-6 and TRBJ2-4; no reliable D call. Germline CDR1 MNHNY, CDR2 SVGAGI (reference sequence). This CDR3 comprises 13 residues. V was cut by 4 bases and J by 2 bases, with 6 bases left in between. CDR3 DNA: TGTGCCAGCAGTTTACAAACCAAAAACATTCAGTACTTC. Translating gives CASSLQTKNIQYF.

V usage is TRBV10-3 and J usage is TRBJ1-2, with 9 bases fitting TRBD1. Unmatched junction bases numbered 5, after V lost 2 bases and J lost 7 bases. Germline V gives CDR1 ENHRY, CDR2 SYGVKD. The CDR3 consists of 14 residues. CDR3: CAISETGQGGGYTF. CDR3 nucleotide sequence: TGTGCCATCAGTGAGACGGGACAGGGTGGTGGCTACACCTTC.

This clone was found once. CDR3 sequence (DNA): TGTGCCAGCTCACCAAACAGAATTATCACAGATACGCAGTATTTT. Translated, it gives CASSPNRIITDTQYF. The rearrangement links TRBV18 to TRBJ2-3; D is uncertain. V was cut by 2 bases and J by 2 bases, with 11 bases left in between. The germline CDR1 and CDR2 sequences are KGHSH and LQKENI. The CDR3 totals 15 residues.

This clone has just a few counts. The chain has TRBV7-2 and TRBJ2-3, with unresolved D. Trimming removed 5 bases from V and 6 bases from J, with 15 bases in between. The CDR3 runs to 14 residues. CDR1 is SGHTA and CDR2 is FQGNSA in the germline V gene. CDR3: CASSPVLLTDTQYF. The CDR3, as DNA: TGTGCCAGCAGCCCCGTCCTACTTACGGATACGCAGTATTTT. The complete variable domain, with remaining parts taken from reference TRBV7-2 and TRBJ2-3, reads GAGVSQSPSNKVTEKGKDVELRCDPISGHTALYWYRQSLGQGLEFLIYFQGNSAPDKSGLPSDRFSAERTGGSVSTLTIQRTQQEDSAVYLCASSPVLLTDTQYFGPGTRLTVL.

The chain employs TRBV4-1 and TRBJ2-7; D may be TRBD1 (6 bases). The CDR3 sequence is 15 residues long. Trimming stripped 4 bases from V and 0 bases from J, with 13 bases between. Germline-derived CDR1 and CDR2 are MGHRA and YSYEKL. DNA for the CDR3: TGCGCCAGCAGCCTCGTTGACAGGAGCTCCTACGAGCAGTACTTC. It translates to CASSLVDRSSYEQYF.

This chain uses TRBV28 with TRBJ2-5; 7 nucleotides agree with TRBD2. The V and J ends lost 4 bases and 4 bases, in that order; junction bases with no gene match: 6. The CDR3 is made up of 14 amino acids. From germline, CDR1 is MDHEN and CDR2 SYDVKM. The CDR3 here is CASSSGGSVETQYF. The CDR3 bases are TGTGCCAGCAGTTCGGGGGGTTCGGTAGAGACCCAGTACTTC.

This clone was counted a few times. J is TRBJ2-7 and V is TRBV29-1; maybe TRBD1 (5 bases). The CDR3 has 12 amino acids. V was trimmed by 4 bases and J by 5 bases, leaving 12 bases between them. Germline CDR1 reads SQVTM; CDR2 reads ANQGSEA. The CDR3 here is CSVGGTGDEQYF. As DNA, the CDR3 is TGCAGCGTTGGGGGCACTGGCGACGAGCAGTACTTC.

This clone showed up just once. The chain has TRBV5-1 and TRBJ2-1, with D possibly matching TRBD1 (6 bases). This CDR3 region has 16 residues. Germline lookup yields CDR1 SGHRS and CDR2 YFSETQ. Trimming removed 4 bases at V and 4 bases at J, with 18 bases between. The CDR3 sequence is CASSPAQGVLYNEQFF. The CDR3 nucleotides are TGCGCCAGCAGCCCAGCACAGGGAGTATTGTACAATGAGCAGTTCTTC. The variable domain in full, completed from reference TRBV5-1 and TRBJ2-1, reads KAGVTQTPRYLIKTRGQQVTLSCSPISGHRSVSWYQQTPGQGLQFLFEYFSETQRNKGNFPGRFSGRQFSNSRSEMNVSTLELGDSALYLCASSPAQGVLYNEQFFGPGTRLTVL.

In regard to this clone: Compared with germline, one end of the junction differs, possibly owing to a read error. This chain joins TRBV7-9 and TRBJ1-6; no clear D gene. The CDR3 covers 17 residues. Germline V lookup: CDR1 SEHNR, CDR2 FQNEAQ (reference sequence). The CDR3 loop reads CSSSLGGGVFYNSPLHF. As DNA, the CDR3 is TGTTCCAGCAGCTTAGGCGGAGGAGTATTTTACAATTCACCCCTCCACTTT.

The sample holds a few counts of this clone. This chain joins TRBV4-2 and TRBJ2-3; tentative D call: TRBD2 (5 bases). Germline loops: CDR1 LGHNA, CDR2 YNFKEQ. This CDR3 has 16 residues. V lost 0 bases to trimming and J lost 5 bases, with 15 bases between them. CDR3 in amino acids: CASSQDGTRRVDTQYF. The CDR3 DNA reads as TGTGCCAGCAGCCAAGACGGAACGAGGCGGGTAGATACGCAGTATTTT.

V usage is TRBV5-1 and J usage is TRBJ2-2; possible D gene TRBD2, 6 bases. Germline V CDR1 and CDR2: SGHRS, YFSETQ. V was pared by 3 bases and J by 2 bases, with 20 bases between. CDR3 length: 18 amino acids. CDR3 in amino acids: CASSYYSAGITNTGELFF. Here the CDR3 DNA reads TGCGCCAGCAGCTATTACTCAGCGGGTATTACTAACACCGGGGAGCTGTTTTTT.